Each of the 18 T cell receptor beta chains below was sequenced from the same sample in a study of T cell responses to AZD1222 COVID-19 vaccine. Assay: immunoSEQ multiplex PCR; the TCRdb copy retains only in-frame clones and omits some. The top ten clones hold 45% to 60% of a sample with about 44,000 clones, 75% to 85% of them seen once. The material was peripheral blood, obtained on day 0 of AZD1222 vaccination. Every receptor here comes from an adult in good health.

This clone was detected only once. The rearrangement joins TRBV18 to TRBJ1-2, with 9 nucleotides matching TRBD1. CDR1 is KGHSH and CDR2 is LQKENI in the germline V gene. The CDR3 consists of 13 residues. V lost 6 bases, J lost 3 bases, and 2 bases stayed unmatched. The CDR3 DNA sequence: TGTGCCAGCTCTCGGACAGGGGACTATGGCTACACCTTC. Protein sequence: CASSRTGDYGYTF.

The gene calls are TRBV19 and TRBJ2-7; perhaps D is TRBD1 or TRBD2 (5 bases each). Trimming took 3 bases from V and 4 from J, leaving 28 bases between them. Germline lookup yields CDR1 LNHDA and CDR2 SQIVND (reference sequence). CDR3 length: 19 residues. The CDR3 DNA follows: TGTGCCAGTAGTATTAGGGACCCGGGACCAAGCGCCCCAACATACGAGCAGTACTTC. This codes for CASSIRDPGPSAPTYEQYF.

The gene calls are TRBV6-6 and TRBJ1-4; D is unresolved. The CDR3 loop spans 11 amino acids. CDR1 and CDR2 (germline): MNHNY, SVGAGI (reference sequence). V lost 2 bases and J lost 8, with 3 bases in between. The CDR3 region is CASSYDEKLFF. In DNA form, the CDR3 reads TGTGCCAGCAGTTACGACGAAAAACTGTTTTTT.

V gene TRBV3-1 (or the pseudogene TRBV3-2) combines with J gene TRBJ1-1; D possibly corresponds to TRBD1 (6 bases). Germline CDR1 LGHDT, CDR2 YNNKEL (reference sequence). CDR3 length: 16 amino acids. Trimming pared 3 bases from V and 2 bases from J, leaving 16 bases between. As DNA, the CDR3 is TGTGCCAGCAGCCATCAGGGGCCGCTGGGAAACACTGAAGCTTTCTTT. It is translated as CASSHQGPLGNTEAFF.

CDR3 coding DNA: TGTGCCTGTCAGACATCAGAGCAGTACTTC. It codes for CACQTSEQYF. The chain employs TRBV30 and TRBJ2-7, with D unclear. CDR3 size: 10 residues. CDR1 GTSNPN and CDR2 SVGIG come from the germline V gene (reference sequence). Trimming removed 6 bases from V and 7 bases from J, with 10 bases in between. Full variable domain (missing parts from reference TRBV30 and TRBJ2-7): SQTIHQWPATLVQPVGSPLSLECTVEGTSNPNLYWYRQAAGRGLQLLFYSVGIGQISSEVPQNLSASRPQDRQFILSSKKLLLSDSGFYLCACQTSEQYFGPGTRLTVT.

This chain uses TRBV7-9 with TRBJ1-6, with D possibly being TRBD1 (5 bases). This CDR3 spans 14 amino acids. With 0 bases removed from V and 7 bases from J, the gap between germline ends came to 7 bases. Germline lookup yields CDR1 SEHNR and CDR2 FQNEAQ (reference sequence). The CDR3 nucleotides are TGTGCCAGCAGCTTAGCATCAGGGAATTCACCCCTCCACTTT. This translates into CASSLASGNSPLHF.

This clone was detected only once. The chain couples TRBV3-1 (or the pseudogene TRBV3-2) to TRBJ1-5; tentatively, D is TRBD1 (6 bases). This CDR3 has 15 residues. V was cut by 0 bases and J by 6 bases, with 12 bases left in between. Germline V gives CDR1 LGHDT, CDR2 YNNKEL (reference sequence). Written as DNA, the CDR3 is TGTGCCAGCAGCCAAGATGCGGGGGGCGGTCAGCCCCAGCATTTT. Amino acids: CASSQDAGGGQPQHF.

The chain employs TRBV27 and TRBJ2-1, with 10 bases lining up with TRBD2. J was trimmed by 0 bases and V by 7 bases; bases with no gene match: 12. Germline assignment: CDR1 MNHEY and CDR2 SMNVEV (reference sequence). This CDR3 contains 18 residues. Here the CDR3 reads CASKTYGASGSSYNEQFF. The CDR3 DNA reads as TGTGCCAGCAAAACATACGGGGCTAGCGGGAGCTCCTACAATGAGCAGTTCTTC.

About this clone itself: The same CDR3 can be traced to other DNA sequences in this sample. The rearrangement links TRBV5-6 to TRBJ2-7; 8 bases match TRBD1. V shed 0 bases, J shed 7 bases, and the junction held 6 bases outside the gene matches. The CDR3 loop spans 14 amino acids. Germline V CDR1 and CDR2: SGHDT, YYEEEE. This chain's CDR3 is CASSLGQGAREQYF. The CDR3 nucleotides read TGTGCCAGCAGCTTGGGGCAGGGGGCGCGTGAGCAGTACTTC.

The rearrangement joins TRBV27 to TRBJ2-7; 10 positions agree with TRBD2. The V gene end was trimmed by 4 bases and the J gene end by 7 bases; junction bases not matched to a gene: 7. Germline V gives CDR1 MNHEY, CDR2 SMNVEV (reference sequence). The CDR3 runs 14 residues. The CDR3 protein is CASSSRLAGVEQYF. DNA for the CDR3: TGTGCCAGCAGTTCTCGTCTAGCGGGAGTTGAGCAGTACTTC.

The sample holds a few counts of this clone. V usage is TRBV7-2 and J usage is TRBJ2-7, with D hard to call. The CDR3 is made up of 14 amino acids. Trimming shortened V by 4 bases and J by 0 bases, and 10 bases separated the two germline ends. Germline V gene lookup returns CDR1 SGHTA and CDR2 FQGNSA. The CDR3 coding sequence is TGTGCCAGCAGCTACCTAAGAAGCTCCTACGAGCAGTACTTC. Encoded protein: CASSYLRSSYEQYF.

J is TRBJ1-6 and V is TRBV10-3; maybe TRBD1 (5 bases). CDR1 ENHRY and CDR2 SYGVKD come from the germline V gene. The CDR3 loop spans 14 amino acids. The V end was cut by 6 bases, the J end by 4 bases, with 10 bases between. For the CDR3, the DNA is TGTGCCATCAGCCGGGACGGTTATAATTCACCCCTCCACTTT. Residues: CAISRDGYNSPLHF.

This clone came up a few times. The J gene is TRBJ2-1, the V gene TRBV4-3; D gene uncertain. V gave up 2 bases and J gave up 0 bases, with 17 bases separating them. From germline, CDR1 is LGHNA and CDR2 YSLEER. The CDR3 consists of 18 residues. In nucleotides, the CDR3 is TGCGCCAGCAGCCAACTTCCCCCAGTCATTAGCTCCTACAATGAGCAGTTCTTC. This encodes CASSQLPPVISSYNEQFF.

This sequence joins TRBV7-2 and TRBJ2-7, with 7 bases fitting TRBD2. Germline V gene lookup returns CDR1 SGHTA and CDR2 FQGNSA. The length of the CDR3 is 16 residues. Germline trimming cut 5 bases from V and 3 bases from J; bases unmatched to any gene: 13. The CDR3 DNA follows: TGTGCCAGCAGCCCAAGGTTAGGCGGGAGCGACTACGAGCAGTACTTC. It yields the protein CASSPRLGGSDYEQYF.

With regard to this clone: Different DNA sequences within this sample yield the same CDR3. The chain recombines TRBV28 with TRBJ1-1; D is undetermined. The CDR3 is made up of 12 amino acids. Germline V gives CDR1 MDHEN, CDR2 SYDVKM. Trimming took off 1 base at V and 5 bases at J, with 5 bases between the two ends. The CDR3 DNA reads as TGTGCCAGCAGTTTATCCCTAACTGAAGCTTTCTTT. This codes for CASSLSLTEAFF.

The chain has TRBV5-1 and TRBJ2-5, with D maybe TRBD1 (5 bases). The closer fit of TRBJ2-7 to the DNA end suggests the J call may be wrong. The germline gives CDR1 SGHRS, CDR2 YFSETQ. The CDR3 runs to 13 residues. CDR3 bases: TGCGCCAGCAGCTTGACAGGATCCTACGAGCAGTACTTC. It encodes CASSLTGSYEQYF.

The chain uses TRBV19 and TRBJ2-2, with D possibly being TRBD1 or TRBD2 (5 bases each). The germline V gene encodes CDR1 LNHDA and CDR2 SQIVND (reference sequence). The CDR3 contains 17 residues. V shed 2 bases and J shed 0 bases, with 13 bases lying between them. The CDR3 bases are TGTGCCAGTAGTATAAGAGGGGACGGACCGAACACCGGGGAGCTGTTTTTT. Residues: CASSIRGDGPNTGELFF.

In its sample, this clone was seen a few times. The chain is built from TRBV7-9 and TRBJ2-7; 9 bases fit TRBD1. Germline lookup yields CDR1 SEHNR and CDR2 FQNEAQ (reference sequence). The trim removed 5 bases at V and 2 bases at J, leaving 7 bases unmatched. The length of the CDR3 is 15 residues. CDR3 amino acids: CASSPGTGQPYEQYF. The CDR3 bases are TGTGCCAGCAGCCCCGGGACAGGGCAACCCTACGAGCAGTACTTC.